This T cell receptor beta chain was documented in a study of shared clonotypes between healthy human individuals. Repertoires were generated with immunoSEQ multiplex PCR, while TCRdb's copy carries only in-frame clones and drops some. The sample shows approximately 1.4 million clones, approximately 98% of them seen only once. Trimming at V came to 0 bases and at J to 0 bases, leaving 2 bases not matched to a gene. The CDR3 has 16 amino acids. Germline V gene lookup returns CDR1 KGHSH and CDR2 LQKENI. The sample consisted of naive CD4+ T cells sorted from blood. Subset defined: CD45RA+ positively selected. This clonotype originated in a man aged 30-40 years in good health. The chain carries TRBV18 and TRBJ2-1, with TRBD1 matching 7 bases. The CDR3 DNA sequence: TGTGCCAGCTCACCACCGACAGGGAGCTCCTACAATGAGCAGTTCTTC. Its protein is CASSPPTGSSYNEQFF.